This is a list of T cell receptor beta chains from one sample in a study of cytomegalovirus exposure and HLA in healthy donors. Assay used: immunoSEQ multiplex PCR; TCRdb lists only in-frame clones, some missing. Its table lists approximately 140,000 clones. Sequencing input: PBMCs. The receptor set was obtained from a woman in her forties or fifties in good health and CMV-seronegative. The CDR3 runs from the conserved cysteine through the conserved F or W. Each record gives: D gene, J gene, V gene, CDR3 DNA, CDR3 protein. The D gene is left open where the match is weak.

D gene: .; J gene: TRBJ1-2; V gene: TRBV28; CDR3 DNA: TGTGCCAGCAGCGCACTTGTTTCGGGCTACACCTTC; CDR3 protein: CASSALVSGYTF
D gene: TRBD1; J gene: TRBJ2-5; V gene: TRBV28; CDR3 DNA: TGTGCCAGCAGTTTATTGGGACAGCAAGAGACCCAGTACTTC; CDR3 protein: CASSLLGQQETQYF
D gene: .; J gene: TRBJ2-4; V gene: TRBV4-1; CDR3 DNA: TGCGCCAGCAGCCTTCGGGACTTTCGGGACATTCAGTACTTC; CDR3 protein: CASSLRDFRDIQYF
D gene: .; J gene: TRBJ2-7; V gene: TRBV2; CDR3 DNA: TGTGCCAGCAGTGAATCGGGATTCGAGCAGTACTTC; CDR3 protein: CASSESGFEQYF
D gene: TRBD1; J gene: TRBJ1-4; V gene: TRBV15; CDR3 DNA: TGTGCCACCAGCAATCCTCCCGGACAGGGACTGAATGAAAAACTGTTTTTT; CDR3 protein: CATSNPPGQGLNEKLFF
D gene: .; J gene: TRBJ2-7; V gene: TRBV20-1; CDR3 DNA: TGCAGTGCTTTGGGGGCGGACGAGCAGTACTTC; CDR3 protein: CSALGADEQYF
D gene: TRBD2; J gene: TRBJ2-7; V gene: TRBV27; CDR3 DNA: TGTGCCAGCAGCCCCCCCGGGTGGGAACGCGGGGGACCCTCCTACGAGCAGTACTTC; CDR3 protein: CASSPPGWERGGPSYEQYF
D gene: .; J gene: TRBJ2-1; V gene: TRBV15; CDR3 DNA: TGTGCCACCAGCAGAGACCCCGGGGACTACAATGAGCAGTTCTTC; CDR3 protein: CATSRDPGDYNEQFF
D gene: TRBD1; J gene: TRBJ1-2; V gene: TRBV19; CDR3 DNA: TGTGCCAGTAGTTTGTCCCTGACAGGGTTGTACTCTGGCTACACCTTC; CDR3 protein: CASSLSLTGLYSGYTF
D gene: .; J gene: TRBJ2-1; V gene: TRBV10-3; CDR3 DNA: TGTGCCATCAGGGACAGTTCCTACAATGAGCAGTTCTTC; CDR3 protein: CAIRDSSYNEQFF
D gene: .; J gene: TRBJ2-2; V gene: TRBV7-9; CDR3 DNA: TGTGCCATCAATGGGGAGTACAACACCGGGGAGCTGTTTTTT; CDR3 protein: CAINGEYNTGELFF
D gene: TRBD2; J gene: TRBJ2-1; V gene: TRBV19; CDR3 DNA: TGTGCCAGTAGTCCTGCTAGCGGGAACAACAATGAGCAGTTCTTC; CDR3 protein: CASSPASGNNNEQFF
D gene: TRBD2; J gene: TRBJ2-3; V gene: TRBV5-1; CDR3 DNA: TGCGCCAGCAGCTTACGACTAGCGGGGCCCACAGATACGCAGTATTTT; CDR3 protein: CASSLRLAGPTDTQYF
D gene: .; J gene: TRBJ2-2; V gene: TRBV18; CDR3 DNA: TGTGCCAGCTCAACGGCCGACAGGATGACCGGGGAGCTGTTTTTT; CDR3 protein: CASSTADRMTGELFF
D gene: TRBD2; J gene: TRBJ2-3; V gene: TRBV7-2; CDR3 DNA: TGTGCCAGCAGCTTAGTTCTCGGGAGGCCGGGGGGCACAGATACGCAGTATTTT; CDR3 protein: CASSLVLGRPGGTDTQYF
D gene: .; J gene: TRBJ2-7; V gene: TRBV5-1; CDR3 DNA: TGCGCCAGCAGCCTTGTAGGCGGACAGAGCGCCTACGAGCAGTACTTC; CDR3 protein: CASSLVGGQSAYEQYF
D gene: .; J gene: TRBJ1-3; V gene: TRBV28; CDR3 DNA: TGTGCCAGCATCCAGAGCTGGGACACCTCTGGAAACACCATATATTTT; CDR3 protein: CASIQSWDTSGNTIYF
D gene: .; J gene: TRBJ1-2; V gene: TRBV18; CDR3 DNA: TGTGCCAGCTCACCACAGGGGGTTGGCTACACCTTC; CDR3 protein: CASSPQGVGYTF
D gene: .; J gene: TRBJ2-7; V gene: TRBV18; CDR3 DNA: TGTGCCAGCTCACCCCTAGGAGCCCAGAGCTCCTACGAGCAGTACTTC; CDR3 protein: CASSPLGAQSSYEQYF
D gene: .; J gene: TRBJ2-7; V gene: TRBV5-4; CDR3 DNA: TGTGCCAGCAGCTTGGTGCCCAGCGGGTACGAGCAGTACTTC; CDR3 protein: CASSLVPSGYEQYF
D gene: .; J gene: TRBJ1-1; V gene: TRBV6-4; CDR3 DNA: TGTGCCAGCAGTAAACAGCCTGGAGGCACTGAAGCTTTCTTT; CDR3 protein: CASSKQPGGTEAFF
D gene: .; J gene: TRBJ2-1; V gene: TRBV6-5; CDR3 DNA: TGTGCCAGCAGTTGGGCGGACAGCCTCAATGAGCAGTTCTTC; CDR3 protein: CASSWADSLNEQFF
D gene: .; J gene: TRBJ2-1; V gene: TRBV29-1; CDR3 DNA: TGCAGCGTTCCGGGGGACGAGCAGTTCTTC; CDR3 protein: CSVPGDEQFF
D gene: TRBD1; J gene: TRBJ1-3; V gene: TRBV6-1; CDR3 DNA: TGTGCCAGCAGCTTCCGGGGACAGGGTGTAAACACCATATATTTT; CDR3 protein: CASSFRGQGVNTIYF
D gene: .; J gene: TRBJ1-6; V gene: TRBV5-4; CDR3 DNA: TGTGCCAGCAGCTTGGGGCAGGGTAATTCACCCCTCCACTTT; CDR3 protein: CASSLGQGNSPLHF
D gene: .; J gene: TRBJ2-7; V gene: TRBV6-1; CDR3 DNA: TGTGCCAGCAGTGAAGATTTGACAGACCGTGGGGAGCAGTACTTC; CDR3 protein: CASSEDLTDRGEQYF
D gene: .; J gene: TRBJ1-1; V gene: TRBV19; CDR3 DNA: TGTGCCAGTAGTAGCCGGACAGCCGAAGCTTTCTTT; CDR3 protein: CASSSRTAEAFF